The 30 T cell receptor beta chains presented below share a single source sample, sequenced in a study of naive and memory T cell subsets. Findings and caveats of the study: Especially in CD8 cells, naive repertoires contained a few larger clonotypes, possibly CD45RA-re-expressing memory cells.

No cognate antigen is known for these TCRs. Two oligonucleotides, mixed equimolar, formed the beta constant-region primer covering TRBC1 and TRBC2. Nested alpha and beta constant-region primers with the SP2 primer drove four PCR rounds on ligated cDNA. Using its own MiXCR run on the UMI-ligation and nested PCR reads, TCRdb lists one record per CDR3 protein. In the table there are some 110,000 distinct CDR3 sequences, approximately 15% of which are singletons. Material: naive CD8+ T cells from blood. The receptors here all came from a human donor in good health.

The chain carries TRBV27 and TRBJ2-7; tentative D call: TRBD2 (6 bases). The germline V gene encodes CDR1 MNHEY and CDR2 SMNVEV (reference sequence). Trimming took off 8 bases at V and 7 bases at J, with 18 bases between the two ends. This CDR3 has 13 residues. CDR3 nucleotides: TGTGCCAGCGGGGACTCGCTCGATCATGAGCAGTACTTC. Translated: CASGDSLDHEQYF.

The chain links TRBV5-3 to TRBJ2-7; perhaps D is TRBD1 or TRBD2 (6 bases each). TRBV5-3 is an ORF; its function is uncertain. The CDR3 has 13 residues. V was trimmed by 4 bases and J by 5 bases, leaving 13 bases between them. Written as DNA, the CDR3 is TGTGCCAGAAGCCCACAGGGAGGCGACGAGCAGTACTTC. It yields the protein CARSPQGGDEQYF.

A single count supports this clonotype. The gene calls are TRBV5-6 and TRBJ2-7, with 7 bases fitting TRBD1. The germline CDR1 and CDR2 sequences are SGHDT and YYEEEE. The junction had 8 bases not matched to a gene; V was cut back by 4 bases and J by 4 bases. This CDR3 has 14 amino acids. The CDR3 loop is CASSPPGTVYEQYF. In nucleotides, the CDR3 is TGTGCCAGCAGCCCCCCCGGGACAGTGTACGAGCAGTACTTC.

This clonotype has ten or more counts. CDR3 amino acids: CASSQERFGSGGTYEQYF. The CDR3 DNA reads as TGTGCCAGCAGCCAAGAACGGTTCGGTAGCGGGGGTACCTACGAGCAGTACTTC. The V gene is TRBV3-1, the J gene TRBJ2-7, with 9 bases identical to TRBD2. V shed 0 bases, J shed 2 bases, and the junction held 11 bases outside the gene matches. Germline CDR1 reads LGHDT; CDR2 reads YNNKEL (reference sequence). The CDR3 covers 18 residues.

The sample holds a few counts of this clonotype. This chain uses TRBV5-5 with TRBJ2-3; tentatively, D is TRBD1 (5 bases). The length of the CDR3 is 14 residues. Germline values: CDR1 SGHKS, CDR2 YYEKEE (reference sequence). V was pared by 4 bases and J by 5 bases, with 14 bases between. CDR3: CASSRPRAQDTQYF. CDR3 bases: TGTGCCAGCAGCCGGCCCAGGGCTCAAGATACGCAGTATTTT.

The J gene is TRBJ2-6, the V gene TRBV12-3 or TRBV12-4, with 10 bases fitting TRBD1. The ends lost 4 bases at V and 4 bases at J; junction bases unmatched: 16. The length of the CDR3 is 20 residues. CDR3 sequence reads: CASSWARGTGEGLGANVLTF. In DNA, the CDR3 is TGTGCCAGCAGTTGGGCCCGTGGGACAGGGGAAGGTCTGGGGGCCAACGTCCTGACTTTC.

This clonotype was observed many times. The chain links TRBV5-4 to TRBJ2-7; D is unclear. The CDR3 has 12 residues. Looked up from germline, CDR1 is SGHNT and CDR2 is YYREEE (reference sequence). V was clipped by 4 bases and J by 5 bases, with 10 bases between them. The chain's CDR3 is CASSPGVNEQYF. CDR3 nucleotides: TGTGCCAGCAGCCCCGGAGTCAACGAGCAGTACTTC.

The gene calls are TRBV7-9 and TRBJ2-2, with 8 bases aligning to TRBD1. The CDR3 loop spans 14 amino acids. V dropped 6 bases and J dropped 7; count of bases not matched to a gene: 7. Germline V gene sequence: CDR1 SEHNR, CDR2 FQNEAQ (reference sequence). The CDR3 bases are TGTGCCAGCAGTTTGACAGGGGCCGACGGGGAGCTGTTTTTT. It codes for CASSLTGADGELFF.

The sample holds a few counts of this clonotype. This chain links TRBV6-1 with TRBJ1-1; 7 nucleotides align to TRBD1. Per germline, CDR1 MNHNS and CDR2 SASEGT. The CDR3 covers 14 residues. J was trimmed by 1 base and V by 3 bases; bases with no gene match: 2. The CDR3 DNA is TGTGCCAGCAGTGATGGGACAGCGAACACTGAAGCTTTCTTT. Translating it yields CASSDGTANTEAFF.

This clonotype was detected only a few times. The chain carries TRBV13 and TRBJ1-1, with D uncertain. This CDR3 contains 14 residues. From germline, CDR1 is PRHDT and CDR2 FYEKMQ (reference sequence). V lost 1 base and J 5 bases, leaving 11 bases between the germline ends. The CDR3 coding sequence is TGTGCCAGCAGCTTAGATCACAGTTCGACTGAAGCTTTCTTT. It codes for CASSLDHSSTEAFF.

This clonotype was detected many times. This chain joins TRBV4-3 and TRBJ2-1; D is unclear. Germline-derived CDR1 and CDR2 are LGHNA and YSLEER. The CDR3 spans 12 residues. Trimming pared 0 bases from V and 6 bases from J, leaving 3 bases between. Written as DNA, the CDR3 is TGCGCCAGCAGCCAAGATGGCAATGAGCAGTTCTTC. It is translated as CASSQDGNEQFF.

V is TRBV5-5 and J is TRBJ2-7; no firm D call. V lost 3 bases to trimming and J lost 1 base, with 11 bases between them. The CDR3 is 14 amino acids. Per germline, CDR1 SGHKS and CDR2 YYEKEE (reference sequence). Written as DNA, the CDR3 is TGTGCCAGCAGCTGGGGATTTGGGTCCTACGAGCAGTACTTC. Its translation is CASSWGFGSYEQYF.

The chain joins TRBV29-1 to TRBJ1-5; D is unresolved. V was clipped by 5 bases and J by 2 bases, with 7 bases between them. Germline V gives CDR1 SQVTM, CDR2 ANQGSEA. The CDR3 has 12 residues. The CDR3 coding sequence is TGCAGCGTTAGGCAGGGCAATCAGCCCCAGCATTTT. Translating gives CSVRQGNQPQHF.

The count of this clonotype is one. In DNA, the CDR3 is TGTGCCAGCAGTCCCAGACAGGGCGGCTACGAGCAGTACTTC. It translates to CASSPRQGGYEQYF. V gene TRBV28 combines with J gene TRBJ2-7, with TRBD1 identical over 7 bases. From germline, CDR1 is MDHEN and CDR2 SYDVKM. The CDR3 extends over 14 amino acids. J was trimmed by 3 bases and V by 5 bases; bases with no gene match: 7.

This clonotype was seen a handful of times. This chain uses TRBV12-3 or TRBV12-4 with TRBJ1-4; D possibly corresponds to TRBD1 (6 bases). V shed 5 bases and J shed 7 bases, with 14 bases lying between them. This CDR3 is built from 14 residues. The DNA for the CDR3 is TGTGCCAGCAGTGGTCTCGGACAGCTTGAAAAACTGTTTTTT. This encodes CASSGLGQLEKLFF.

This clonotype was counted a few times. V and J are TRBV9 and TRBJ2-3; no firm D call. CDR1 SGDLS and CDR2 YYNGEE come from the germline V gene. V lost 7 bases, J lost 6 bases, and 12 bases lay in between. CDR3 length: 12 residues. The CDR3 DNA follows: TGTGCCAGCTCCGCCCTGGGGGATACGCAGTATTTT. Translating gives CASSALGDTQYF.

J is TRBJ2-2 and V is TRBV19; D remains ambiguous. Germline CDR1 is LNHDA and CDR2 is SQIVND (reference sequence). This CDR3 spans 16 amino acids. V was cut by 0 bases and J by 1 base, with 9 bases left in between. Written as DNA, the CDR3 is TGTGCCAGTAGTATAGATGGACGGCGGAACACCGGGGAGCTGTTTTTT. This translates into CASSIDGRRNTGELFF.

This clonotype showed up many times. The CDR3 sequence: CSVEAYETQYF. DNA of the CDR3: TGCAGCGTTGAAGCGTATGAGACCCAGTACTTC. The V call is TRBV29-1, the J call TRBJ2-5; no clear D. Germline CDR1 is SQVTM and CDR2 is ANQGSEA. The CDR3 runs 11 residues. Trimming shortened V by 1 base and J by 5 bases, and 5 bases separated the two germline ends.

This chain uses TRBV25-1 with TRBJ1-3, with a weak D call TRBD1 (6 bases). The CDR3 runs to 13 residues. Trimming cost V 6 bases and J 2 bases, with 8 bases left between them. Germline V gene sequence: CDR1 MGHDK, CDR2 SYGVNS. The CDR3 here is CASRGGPGNTIYF. The CDR3, as DNA: TGTGCCAGCAGGGGGGGGCCTGGAAACACCATATATTTT.

This clonotype has at least ten counts. This rearrangement joins TRBV5-6 to TRBJ2-1; 11 bases are a match to TRBD2. Germline-derived CDR1 and CDR2 are SGHDT and YYEEEE. The trim removed 3 bases at V and 2 bases at J, leaving 1 base unmatched. The CDR3 consists of 15 residues. The CDR3 bases are TGTGCCAGCAGCTGGGGACTAGCGGCCTACAATGAGCAGTTCTTC. Translated, it gives CASSWGLAAYNEQFF.

This clonotype occurred many times. This rearrangement joins TRBV7-9 to TRBJ2-5; 12 nucleotides agree with TRBD2. The CDR3 has 16 amino acids. Germline values: CDR1 SEHNR, CDR2 FQNEAQ (reference sequence). V shed 4 bases and J 7 bases; nucleotides not matched to a gene: 10. The CDR3 protein is CASSSELAGGMLTQYF. CDR3 nucleotides: TGTGCCAGCAGCTCCGAACTAGCGGGGGGCATGTTGACCCAGTACTTC.

This clonotype was found many times. This chain joins TRBV27 and TRBJ1-6; the match to TRBD1 covers 8 bases. The CDR3 is 20 amino acids. With 4 bases clipped from V and 1 base from J, the junction kept 15 bases outside the gene matches. In germline, CDR1 is MNHEY, CDR2 SMNVEV (reference sequence). CDR3 nucleotide sequence: TGTGCCAGCAGTTCGCGATACCTAGACAGGGGAGTGTCCTATAATTCACCCCTCCACTTT. The encoded protein is CASSSRYLDRGVSYNSPLHF.

The chain combines TRBV6-5 with TRBJ2-2; perhaps TRBD2 as D (5 bases). Germline V lookup: CDR1 MNHEY, CDR2 SVGAGI. The CDR3 runs to 15 residues. Trimming shortened V by 0 bases and J by 6 bases, and 11 bases separated the two germline ends. CDR3 protein: CASSYSGMGSGELFF. As DNA, the CDR3 is TGTGCCAGCAGTTACTCCGGGATGGGATCCGGGGAGCTGTTTTTT.

This clonotype was observed many times. The genes are TRBV4-3 and TRBJ2-7; 9 nucleotides line up with TRBD2. The CDR3 spans 17 residues. Germline values: CDR1 LGHNA, CDR2 YSLEER. Trimming at V came to 3 bases and at J to 2 bases, leaving 11 bases not matched to a gene. CDR3 amino acids: CASSQVLIAGGPYEQYF. The CDR3 bases are TGCGCCAGCAGCCAGGTATTAATCGCGGGGGGGCCCTACGAGCAGTACTTC.

In this sample, this clonotype turned up a few times. DNA of the CDR3: TGTGCCAGCAGCTCCTCTTCCTACCTAGCGGGAGGGCCGTATGAGCAGTTCTTC. It codes for CASSSSSYLAGGPYEQFF. This chain links TRBV7-9 with TRBJ2-1, with TRBD2 matching 12 bases. In germline, CDR1 is SEHNR, CDR2 FQNEAQ (reference sequence). The ends lost 4 bases at V and 8 bases at J; junction bases unmatched: 15. The CDR3 length is 18 residues.

Only a few counts were recorded for this clonotype. V usage is TRBV27 and J usage is TRBJ2-5; TRBD2 might be the D (6 bases). The germline V and J ends were trimmed by 6 bases and 3 bases, with 11 bases remaining between them. CDR3 length equals 13 residues. The V gene's germline CDR1 is MNHEY and CDR2 SMNVEV (reference sequence). In DNA, the CDR3 is TGTGCCAGCAGGAAACTAGCTGAAGAGACCCAGTACTTC. It encodes CASRKLAEETQYF.

This chain joins TRBV27 and TRBJ2-2; possibly TRBD2 for D (7 bases). Germline V gene sequence: CDR1 MNHEY, CDR2 SMNVEV (reference sequence). The CDR3 totals 14 residues. V was clipped by 6 bases and J by 8 bases, with 16 bases between them. The CDR3 coding sequence is TGTGCCAGCAGCGAGTGGGGGGGCTCTGGGGAGCTGTTTTTT. Translating gives CASSEWGGSGELFF.

This clonotype turned up a few times. CDR3 amino acids: CASSPGLETGELFF. The CDR3 nucleotides read TGTGCCAGCAGCCCGGGACTTGAGACCGGGGAGCTGTTTTTT. The chain joins TRBV7-9 to TRBJ2-2; D perhaps matches TRBD2 (6 bases). The CDR3 consists of 14 residues. The germline V and J ends were trimmed by 5 bases and 5 bases, with 12 bases remaining between them. Germline CDR1 reads SEHNR; CDR2 reads FQNEAQ (reference sequence).

In its sample, this clonotype was seen many times. The chain links TRBV5-1 to TRBJ2-3; 15 bases match TRBD2. CDR3 length equals 19 residues. The V gene end was trimmed by 4 bases and the J gene end by 5 bases; junction bases not matched to a gene: 14. CDR1 is SGHRS and CDR2 is YFSETQ in the germline V gene. The CDR3 here is CASSRGLAGGPPKQDTQYF. DNA of the CDR3: TGCGCCAGCAGCCGGGGACTAGCGGGAGGTCCCCCTAAACAAGATACGCAGTATTTT. The whole variable domain, remainder taken from reference TRBV5-1 and TRBJ2-3, is KAGVTQTPRYLIKTRGQQVTLSCSPISGHRSVSWYQQTPGQGLQFLFEYFSETQRNKGNFPGRFSGRQFSNSRSEMNVSTLELGDSALYLCASSRGLAGGPPKQDTQYFGPGTRLTVL.

In this sample, this clonotype turned up a few times. The J gene is TRBJ1-2, the V gene TRBV28; D ambiguous. CDR1 and CDR2 (germline): MDHEN, SYDVKM. Trimming left V 3 bases short and J 1 base short, with 6 bases between. The CDR3 runs to 13 residues. DNA for the CDR3: TGTGCCAGCAGTTTCTCCTTTAACTATGGCTACACCTTC. Its translation: CASSFSFNYGYTF.